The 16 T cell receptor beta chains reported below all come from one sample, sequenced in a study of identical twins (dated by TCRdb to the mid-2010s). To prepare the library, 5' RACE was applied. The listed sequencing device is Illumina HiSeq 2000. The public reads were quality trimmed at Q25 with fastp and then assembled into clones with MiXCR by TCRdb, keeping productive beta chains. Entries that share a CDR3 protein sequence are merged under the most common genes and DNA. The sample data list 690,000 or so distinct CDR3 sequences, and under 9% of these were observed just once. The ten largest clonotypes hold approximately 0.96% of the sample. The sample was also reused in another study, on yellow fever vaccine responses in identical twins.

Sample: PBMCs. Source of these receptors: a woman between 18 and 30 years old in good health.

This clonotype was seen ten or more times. The CDR3 loop reads CASSRLAPPSTDTQYF. The CDR3 coding sequence is TGTGCCAGCAGTCGACTCGCCCCCCCAAGCACAGATACGCAGTATTTT. The gene calls are TRBV3-1 and TRBJ2-3; D gene ambiguous. This CDR3 has 16 amino acids. Deletions cut 6 bases from V and 0 bases from J, with 16 bases between. Germline V gene sequence: CDR1 LGHDT, CDR2 YNNKEL (reference sequence).

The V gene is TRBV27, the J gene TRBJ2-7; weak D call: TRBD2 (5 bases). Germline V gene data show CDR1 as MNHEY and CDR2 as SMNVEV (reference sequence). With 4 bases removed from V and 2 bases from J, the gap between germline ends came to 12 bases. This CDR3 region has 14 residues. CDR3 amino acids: CASSSLSAPYEQYF. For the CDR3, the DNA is TGTGCCAGCAGTTCGCTTAGCGCGCCCTACGAGCAGTACTTC.

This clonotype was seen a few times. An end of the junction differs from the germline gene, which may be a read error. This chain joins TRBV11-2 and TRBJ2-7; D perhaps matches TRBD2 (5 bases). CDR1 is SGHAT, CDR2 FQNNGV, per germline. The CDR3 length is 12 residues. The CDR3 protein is CASSLGWGDTAF. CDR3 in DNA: TGTGCCAGCAGCTTAGGATGGGGAGACACTGCTTTC.

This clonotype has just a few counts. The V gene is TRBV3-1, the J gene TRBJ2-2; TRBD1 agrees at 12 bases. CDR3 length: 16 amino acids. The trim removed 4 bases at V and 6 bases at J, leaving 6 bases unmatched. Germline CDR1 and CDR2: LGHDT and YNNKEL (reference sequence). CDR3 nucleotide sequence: TGTGCCAGCAGCCCGCGCGGGACAGGGGGCCCCGGGGAGCTGTTTTTT. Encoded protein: CASSPRGTGGPGELFF.

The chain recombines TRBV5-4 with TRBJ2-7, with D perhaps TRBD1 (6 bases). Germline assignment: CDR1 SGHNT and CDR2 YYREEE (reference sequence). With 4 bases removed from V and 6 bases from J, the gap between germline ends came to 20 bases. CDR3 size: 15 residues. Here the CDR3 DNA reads TGTGCCAGCAGCCCCGGACCGGACAGTTCTCGCGAGCAGTACTTC. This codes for CASSPGPDSSREQYF. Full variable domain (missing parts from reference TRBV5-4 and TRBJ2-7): ETGVTQSPTHLIKTRGQQVTLRCSSQSGHNTVSWYQQALGQGPQFIFQYYREEENGRGNFPPRFSGLQFPNYSSELNVNALELDDSALYLCASSPGPDSSREQYFGPGTRLTVT.

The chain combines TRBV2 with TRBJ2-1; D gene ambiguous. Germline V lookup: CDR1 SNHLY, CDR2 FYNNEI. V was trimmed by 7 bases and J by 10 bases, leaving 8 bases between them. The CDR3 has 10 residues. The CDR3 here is CASKGREQFF. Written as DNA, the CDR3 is TGTGCCAGCAAGGGTAGGGAGCAGTTCTTC.

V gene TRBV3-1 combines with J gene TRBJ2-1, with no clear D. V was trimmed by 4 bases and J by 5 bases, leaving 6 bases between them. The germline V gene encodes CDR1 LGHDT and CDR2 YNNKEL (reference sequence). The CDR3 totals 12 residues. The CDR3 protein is CASSPRHNEQFF. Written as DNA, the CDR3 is TGTGCCAGCAGCCCCCGTCACAATGAGCAGTTCTTC.

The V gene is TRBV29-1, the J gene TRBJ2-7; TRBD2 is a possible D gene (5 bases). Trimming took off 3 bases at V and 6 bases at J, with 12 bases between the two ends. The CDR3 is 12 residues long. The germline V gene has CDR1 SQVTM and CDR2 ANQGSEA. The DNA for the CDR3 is TGCAGCGTTGACCTAGAGGGTGGCGAGCAGTACTTC. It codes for CSVDLEGGEQYF.

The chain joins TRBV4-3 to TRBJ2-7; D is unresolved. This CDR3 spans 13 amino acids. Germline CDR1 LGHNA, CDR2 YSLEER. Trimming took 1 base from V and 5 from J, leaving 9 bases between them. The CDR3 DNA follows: TGCGCCAGCAGCCAAGGACTCATCGACGAGCAGTACTTC. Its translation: CASSQGLIDEQYF.

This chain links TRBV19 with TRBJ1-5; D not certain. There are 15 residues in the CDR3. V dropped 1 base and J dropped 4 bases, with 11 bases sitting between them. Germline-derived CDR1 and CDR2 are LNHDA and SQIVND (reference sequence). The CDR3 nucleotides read TGTGCCAGTAGTATAGGGGTTGGCATAAATCAGCCCCAGCATTTT. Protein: CASSIGVGINQPQHF.

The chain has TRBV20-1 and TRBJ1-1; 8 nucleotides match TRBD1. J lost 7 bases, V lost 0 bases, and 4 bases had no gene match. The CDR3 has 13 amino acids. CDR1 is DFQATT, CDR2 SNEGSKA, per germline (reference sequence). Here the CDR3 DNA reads TGCAGTGCTAGAGATAGGGACAGGATTGAAGCTTTCTTT. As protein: CSARDRDRIEAFF.

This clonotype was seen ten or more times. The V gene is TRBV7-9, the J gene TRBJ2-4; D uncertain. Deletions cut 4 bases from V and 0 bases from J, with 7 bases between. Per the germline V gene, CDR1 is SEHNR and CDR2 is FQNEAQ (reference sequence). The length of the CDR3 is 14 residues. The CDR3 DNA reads TGTGCCAGCAGCTCGGACCTAGCCAAAAACATTCAGTACTTC. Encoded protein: CASSSDLAKNIQYF.

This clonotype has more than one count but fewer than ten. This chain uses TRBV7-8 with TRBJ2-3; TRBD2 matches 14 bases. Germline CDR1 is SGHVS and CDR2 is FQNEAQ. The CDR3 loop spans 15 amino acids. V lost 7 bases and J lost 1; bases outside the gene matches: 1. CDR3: CASTGLAGGTDTQYF. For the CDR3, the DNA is TGTGCCAGCACGGGACTAGCGGGGGGCACAGATACGCAGTATTTT.

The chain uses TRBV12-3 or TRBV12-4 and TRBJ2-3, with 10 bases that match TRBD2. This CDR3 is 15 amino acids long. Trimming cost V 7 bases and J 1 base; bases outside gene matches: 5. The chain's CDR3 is CASTPSGSGTDTQYF. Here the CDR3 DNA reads TGTGCCAGCACCCCTAGCGGGAGTGGCACAGATACGCAGTATTTT.

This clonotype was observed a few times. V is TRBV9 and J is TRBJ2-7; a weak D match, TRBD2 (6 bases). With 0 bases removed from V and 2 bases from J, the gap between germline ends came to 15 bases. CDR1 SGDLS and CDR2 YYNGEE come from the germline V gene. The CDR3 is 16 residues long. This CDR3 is CASSVGMGGATYEQYF. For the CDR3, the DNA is TGTGCCAGCAGCGTAGGTATGGGCGGGGCGACCTACGAGCAGTACTTC. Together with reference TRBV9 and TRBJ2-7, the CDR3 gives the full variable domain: DSGVTQTPKHLITATGQRVTLRCSPRSGDLSVYWYQQSLDQGLQFLIQYYNGEERAKGNILERFSAQQFPDLHSELNLSSLELGDSALYFCASSVGMGGATYEQYFGPGTRLTVT.

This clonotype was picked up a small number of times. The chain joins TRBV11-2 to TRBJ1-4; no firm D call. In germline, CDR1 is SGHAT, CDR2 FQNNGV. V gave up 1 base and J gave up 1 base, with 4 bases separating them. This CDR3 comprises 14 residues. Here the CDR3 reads CASSLGLTNEKLFF. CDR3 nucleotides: TGTGCCAGCAGCTTAGGGCTAACTAATGAAAAACTGTTTTTT.